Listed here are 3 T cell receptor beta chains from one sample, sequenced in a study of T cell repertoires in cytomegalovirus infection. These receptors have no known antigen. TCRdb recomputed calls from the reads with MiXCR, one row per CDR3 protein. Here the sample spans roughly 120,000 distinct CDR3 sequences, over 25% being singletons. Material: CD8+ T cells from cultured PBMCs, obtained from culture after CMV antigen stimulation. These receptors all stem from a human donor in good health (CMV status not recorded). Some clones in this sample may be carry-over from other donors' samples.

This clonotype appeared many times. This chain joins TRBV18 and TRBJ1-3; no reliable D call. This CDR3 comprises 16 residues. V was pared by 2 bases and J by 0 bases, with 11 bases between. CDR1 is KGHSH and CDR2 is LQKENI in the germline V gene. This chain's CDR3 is CASSPFDTSSGNTIYF. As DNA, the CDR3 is TGTGCCAGCTCACCATTTGACACATCCTCTGGAAACACCATATATTTT.

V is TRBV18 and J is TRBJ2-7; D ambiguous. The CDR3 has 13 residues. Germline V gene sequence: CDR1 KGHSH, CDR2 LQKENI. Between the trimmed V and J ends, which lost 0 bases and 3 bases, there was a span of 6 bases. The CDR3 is CASSPPPGYEQYF. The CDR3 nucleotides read TGTGCCAGCTCACCACCCCCGGGCTACGAGCAGTACTTC.

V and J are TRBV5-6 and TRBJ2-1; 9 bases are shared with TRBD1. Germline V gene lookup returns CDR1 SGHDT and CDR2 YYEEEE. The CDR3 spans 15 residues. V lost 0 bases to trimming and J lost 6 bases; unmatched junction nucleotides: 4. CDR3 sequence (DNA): TGTGCCAGCAGCTTGGACGGGACAGGGCGCAATGAGCAGTTCTTC. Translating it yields CASSLDGTGRNEQFF.